This TCR beta chain was sequenced in a study of blood T cell repertoires in COVID-19. Background on the study: Samples of COVID-19 (acute and convalescent) were obtained from the United States, Italy and Spain. PBMCs, B-cell-depleted T cells, or T cells were the source of the cDNA or gDNA that made up the material.

Original methodology: Estimates of nucleated cell counts were drawn from the amplification of reference gene primers. TCRdb's table, derived via immunoSEQ multiplex PCR, lists solely in-frame clones and lacks some. The DNA gave D and trimming, while V, J and clone size come from that table. Of 250,000 or so clones listed, approximately 91% were seen once; the top ten hold just under 0.8%. Losses at the gene ends were 6 bases for V and 7 bases for J; bases not matched to a gene: 5. This CDR3 comprises 14 residues. CDR1 LGHDT and CDR2 YNNKEL come from the germline V gene (reference sequence). This receptor was identified in a woman in her thirties with acute or convalescent COVID-19. The material sequenced was peripheral blood. This chain uses TRBV3-1 (or the pseudogene TRBV3-2) with TRBJ2-2; 10 bases align to TRBD1. The DNA of the CDR3 is TGTGCCAGCAGTTTCGGACAGGGGGTCGGGGAGCTGTTTTTT. It yields the protein CASSFGQGVGELFF.